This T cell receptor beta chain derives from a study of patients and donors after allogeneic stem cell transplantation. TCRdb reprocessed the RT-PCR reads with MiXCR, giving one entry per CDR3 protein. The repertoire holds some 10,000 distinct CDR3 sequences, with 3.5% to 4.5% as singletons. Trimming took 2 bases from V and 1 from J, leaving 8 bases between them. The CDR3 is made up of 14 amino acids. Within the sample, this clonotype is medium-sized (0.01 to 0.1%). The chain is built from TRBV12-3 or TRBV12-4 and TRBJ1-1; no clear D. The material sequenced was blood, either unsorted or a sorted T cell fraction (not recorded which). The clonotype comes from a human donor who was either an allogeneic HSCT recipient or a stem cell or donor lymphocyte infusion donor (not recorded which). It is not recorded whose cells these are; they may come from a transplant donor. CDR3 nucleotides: TGTGCCAGCAGTTTACTTGGCCCGAACACTGAAGCTTTCTTT. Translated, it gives CASSLLGPNTEAFF.